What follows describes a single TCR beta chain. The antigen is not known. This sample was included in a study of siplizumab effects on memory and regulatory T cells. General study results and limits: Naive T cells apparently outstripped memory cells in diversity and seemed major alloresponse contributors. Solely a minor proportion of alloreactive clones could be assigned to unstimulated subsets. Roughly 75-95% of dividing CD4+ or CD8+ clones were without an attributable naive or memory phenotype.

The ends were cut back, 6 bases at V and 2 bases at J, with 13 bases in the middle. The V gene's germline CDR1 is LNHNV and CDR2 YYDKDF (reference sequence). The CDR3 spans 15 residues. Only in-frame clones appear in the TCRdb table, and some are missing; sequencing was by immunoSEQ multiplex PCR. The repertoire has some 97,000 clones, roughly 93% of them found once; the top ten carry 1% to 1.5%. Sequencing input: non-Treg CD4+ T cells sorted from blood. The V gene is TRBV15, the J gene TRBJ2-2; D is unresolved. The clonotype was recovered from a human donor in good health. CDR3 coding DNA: TGTGCCACCAGGCTATATGGAGAAAACACCGGGGAGCTGTTTTTT. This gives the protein CATRLYGENTGELFF. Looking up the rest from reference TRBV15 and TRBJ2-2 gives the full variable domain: DAMVIQNPRYQVTQFGKPVTLSCSQTLNHNVMYWYQQKSSQAPKLLFHYYDKDFNNEADTPDNFQSRRPNTSFCFLDIRSPGLGDTAMYLCATRLYGENTGELFFGEGSRLTVL.